This entry features one TCR beta chain sequence. Its recognized antigen is unknown. The sample holds no much larger clone one base away, and base qualities are not on file. The data were taken from a study of shared clonotypes between healthy human individuals (dated by TCRdb to the early 2020s). Notes on the research overall: A couple of women and a few men aged 18 to 49 years were included in the cohort. Different laboratories and diverse techniques were used to prepare libraries and sequence TCR repertoires, to increase sequencing depth and limit assay-specific biases. To estimate repertoire size and how much clonotype sharing occurs between individuals, the study deeply sequenced the blood TCR repertoires of several healthy adults. Per donor, leukapheresis produced somewhere between about 0.94 and 9.5 billion PBMCs. Results and caveats for the whole study, not just this receptor: Because the study included a small number of donors, the genetic and exposure-history diversity represented was limited. Based on pairwise subsampling, the degree of clonotype sharing among donors was expected to be affected by sequencing depth. Sampling was restricted to blood, and TCR repertoires in tissue are likely to differ from TCR repertoires in blood.

Donors were healthy HIV-negative adults with no recently reported acute infections or vaccinations. Only Caucasian adults living in Nashville, Tennessee, USA were represented among the donors. In the unsorted samples, 90 million or so PBMCs were counted, and genomic DNA was extracted using the QIAamp DNA Blood Mini kit. Blood was obtained by leukapheresis, after which PBMCs were separated by Ficoll-Histopaque density gradient centrifugation and cryopreserved in liquid nitrogen vapor phase. Using the deep immunoSEQ assay, multiplex PCR amplified TCR CDR3 regions from genomic DNA. Extracted genomic DNA from each cell subset was spread evenly across all wells of several immunoSEQ 96-well plates, with each plate serving as a replicate. Each replicate PCR for unsorted PBMC received about 300 ng genomic DNA, equal to tens of thousands of T cell genomes. Ten immunoSEQ deep assay plates were used to sequence the unsorted PBMC genomic DNA. The purified libraries were quantified using a Qubit 3.0 fluorometer, sized with a Bioanalyzer 2100, and then quantified again using the KAPA Library Quantification kit. Every immunoSEQ 96-well plate was sequenced on a separate single-read 150-cycle Illumina NextSeq 550 flow cell. Turning to the authors' computational methods: Because the immunoSEQ output held only junctional sequences and lacked quality scores, the filtering could not match the filtering applied to full-length reads. Sequences were annotated with PyIR, a Python wrapper for IgBLAST v1.9, and V/J genes and CDR3 were assigned using IMGT germline references. Reads with weak V/J assignments (E-value above 1e-6), missing CDR3, stop codons, out-of-frame junctions, or ambiguous translated residues were removed. V3J clonotypes were defined as sequences sharing the same inferred V gene, J gene, and CDR3 amino acid sequence. The percentage overlap between two repertoires was calculated by dividing the number of shared unique clonotypes by the size of the smaller repertoire. RTK rarefaction, the Chao1 estimator, and Recon v2.1 estimates of unobserved clonotypes were used to assess repertoire richness. Here the immuneACCESS table is served through TCRdb, limited to in-frame sequences with V and J called. Missing clones are a known gap in these copies; in checked studies unresolved V genes cover under half, and the rest lacks a known reason. The V and J calls and the clone size are those of that table, but D and trimming were determined from the DNA. This sample has about 450,000 clones in its table, and roughly 77% of those were observed once. The ten largest clonotypes hold approximately 13% of the sample.

The origin of this receptor is a middle-aged woman in good health. Some clones in this sample may be carry-over from other donors' samples. Sample: PBMCs.

The CDR3 protein is CASSQADEQFF. The nucleotides read TGTGCCAGCAGCCAGGCGGATGAGCAGTTCTTC. The chain was built from TRBV5-4 and TRBJ2-1, with no confident D gene call. From the germline V gene (reference sequence), CDR1 is SGHNT and CDR2 is YYREEE. V is shortened by 4 bases, J by 8 bases, and the region joining them spans 7 bases. The CDR3 contains 11 residues, cysteine and phenylalanine counted. The kept DNA is CDR3 alone, 33 bases in frame from the first base.